Each of the 28 T cell receptor beta chains below was sequenced from the same sample in a study of preoperative IRX-2 immunotherapy in early breast cancer. Some clones are missing from TCRdb's copy, which holds only in-frame ones; the method was immunoSEQ multiplex PCR. In the table there are 35,000 to 45,000 clones, around 82% of which are singletons. Stated treatment: preoperative locoregional IRX-2 cytokine immunotherapy. Sequencing used lymph node tissue, obtained after IRX-2 immunotherapy. These receptor sequences come from a human donor with breast cancer.

V usage is TRBV11-3 and J usage is TRBJ2-7, with 7 positions matching TRBD1. Germline CDR1 reads SGHNT; CDR2 reads YENEEA. Unmatched junction bases numbered 10, after V lost 5 bases and J lost 3 bases. The CDR3 has 15 amino acids. The CDR3 nucleotides are TGTGCCAGCAGCAGAGACAGGGAAGCATTCTACGAGCAGTACTTC. Its protein product is CASSRDREAFYEQYF. Based on the CDR3 plus reference TRBV11-3 and TRBJ2-7, the full variable domain is EAGVVQSPRYKIIEKKQPVAFWCNPISGHNTLYWYLQNLGQGPELLIRYENEEAVDDSQLPKDRFSAERLKGVDSTLKIQPAELGDSAVYLCASSRDREAFYEQYFGPGTRLTVT.

This clone was counted once. CDR3 sequence: CASSSGPGTGIPNQPQHF. For the CDR3, the DNA is TGTGCCAGCAGTTCCGGTCCCGGGACAGGGATCCCCAATCAGCCCCAGCATTTT. This chain uses TRBV6-8 with TRBJ1-5; 9 bases align to TRBD1. The J segment lost 3 bases and the V segment lost 4 bases, leaving 13 bases of the junction unmatched. Germline loops: CDR1 MNHGY, CDR2 SAAAGT. The CDR3 is 18 amino acids.

This chain uses TRBV6-8 with TRBJ1-3; D remains unclear. Per germline, CDR1 MNHGY and CDR2 SAAAGT. This CDR3 spans 12 amino acids. Trimming removed 6 bases from V and 2 bases from J, with 5 bases in between. Here the CDR3 DNA reads TGTGCCAGCAGGAGACCTGGAAACACCATATATTTT. This encodes CASRRPGNTIYF.

The chain's CDR3 is CASSYIGGTEGYTF. Here the CDR3 DNA reads TGTGCCAGCAGTTACATCGGCGGAACGGAGGGCTACACCTTC. This chain connects TRBV6-8 to TRBJ1-2; D is unclear. From germline, CDR1 is MNHGY and CDR2 SAAAGT. CDR3 length: 14 residues. Trimming left V 2 bases short and J 8 bases short, with 15 bases between.

The rearrangement uses TRBV11-3 and TRBJ1-2, with TRBD1 as a possible D gene (6 bases). This CDR3 comprises 17 residues. Trimming removed 1 base at V and 0 bases at J, with 15 bases between. The V gene's germline CDR1 is SGHNT and CDR2 YENEEA. This chain's CDR3 is CASSLGGGTDANYGYTF. The CDR3 coding sequence is TGTGCCAGCAGCTTAGGAGGGGGGACGGATGCTAACTATGGCTACACCTTC. Together with reference TRBV11-3 and TRBJ1-2, the CDR3 gives the full variable domain: EAGVVQSPRYKIIEKKQPVAFWCNPISGHNTLYWYLQNLGQGPELLIRYENEEAVDDSQLPKDRFSAERLKGVDSTLKIQPAELGDSAVYLCASSLGGGTDANYGYTFGSGTRLTVV.

This clone was seen only a few times. The chain combines TRBV11-3 with TRBJ1-4; weak D call: TRBD1 (6 bases). This CDR3 contains 15 residues. The germline V gene encodes CDR1 SGHNT and CDR2 YENEEA. The V gene lost 4 bases and the J gene lost 11 bases, with 20 bases spanning the gap. CDR3 sequence: CASSSEPGGRGKLFF. CDR3 bases: TGTGCCAGCAGCTCTGAGCCGGGGGGCCGGGGGAAACTGTTTTTT.

This sequence joins TRBV18 and TRBJ2-6, with D tentatively TRBD1 (6 bases). Per germline, CDR1 KGHSH and CDR2 LQKENI. The CDR3 covers 19 residues. V lost 0 bases, J lost 0 bases, and 15 bases lay in between. The CDR3 region has the DNA TGTGCCAGCTCACCACCTACAGGGTCGTTTTACTCTGGGGCCAACGTCCTGACTTTC. This codes for CASSPPTGSFYSGANVLTF.

V gene TRBV7-1 combines with J gene TRBJ2-1; D perhaps matches TRBD1 (6 bases). TRBV7-1 is an open reading frame, and its role is uncertain. Trimming took 4 bases from V and 8 from J, leaving 12 bases between them. CDR3 length: 13 residues. CDR3 nucleotide sequence: TGTGCCAGCAGCTTAGAAGGGGGATATGAGCAGTTCTTC. It translates to CASSLEGGYEQFF.

This clone was seen more than once but under ten times. The chain recombines TRBV11-3 with TRBJ2-7; D is uncertain. Trimming took off 1 base at V and 4 bases at J, with 11 bases between the two ends. CDR3 length equals 14 residues. Germline values: CDR1 SGHNT, CDR2 YENEEA. The CDR3, as DNA: TGTGCCAGCAGCTTAGGACACAGTTCTTACGAGCAGTACTTC. Protein product: CASSLGHSSYEQYF.

This chain connects TRBV18 to TRBJ2-7; TRBD1 matches at 8 bases. The germline V gene encodes CDR1 KGHSH and CDR2 LQKENI. The ends lost 5 bases at V and 7 bases at J; junction bases unmatched: 13. The CDR3 has 15 residues. CDR3 sequence: CASSSGTGSSGEQYF. As DNA, the CDR3 is TGTGCCAGCTCATCCGGGACAGGATCGTCTGGAGAGCAGTACTTC.

This rearrangement joins TRBV5-1 to TRBJ1-5; the D is unclear. The CDR3 runs 15 residues. The V and J ends lost 0 bases and 4 bases respectively, with 11 bases between them. Germline V gene sequence: CDR1 SGHRS, CDR2 YFSETQ. The CDR3 is CASSLGSGLNQPQHF. CDR3 DNA sequence: TGCGCCAGCAGCTTGGGATCAGGTTTAAATCAGCCCCAGCATTTT.

On this clone itself: A read error may account for a junction end that differs from germline. This chain uses TRBV6-8 with TRBJ1-1; 9 bases are a match to TRBD1. This CDR3 contains 15 residues. Germline loops: CDR1 MNHGY, CDR2 SAAAGT. The CDR3 reads CAISGIQGANTEAFF. DNA for the CDR3: TGTGCCATCAGTGGTATACAGGGGGCGAACACTGAAGCTTTCTTT.

The chain combines TRBV11-3 with TRBJ1-4, with a weak D call TRBD1 (6 bases). CDR1 is SGHNT and CDR2 is YENEEA in the germline V gene. This CDR3 is built from 16 residues. V lost 3 bases and J lost 2, with 13 bases in between. Here the CDR3 reads CASSLAGGATNEKLFF. In DNA, the CDR3 is TGTGCCAGCAGCTTGGCCGGGGGGGCGACTAATGAAAAACTGTTTTTT.

The chain employs TRBV11-3 and TRBJ1-6, with D possibly TRBD1 on 6 matching bases. The germline CDR1 and CDR2 sequences are SGHNT and YENEEA. The length of the CDR3 is 15 residues. The V end was cut by 4 bases, the J end by 6 bases, with 13 bases between. CDR3 sequence: CASSYPGQLNSPLHF. CDR3 DNA: TGTGCCAGCAGCTACCCGGGACAACTTAATTCACCCCTCCACTTT.

Only a few counts were recorded for this clone. The chain is built from TRBV10-3 and TRBJ2-1; TRBD2 matches 11 bases. V lost 2 bases, J lost 6 bases, and 3 bases stayed unmatched. Germline V lookup: CDR1 ENHRY, CDR2 SYGVKD. The CDR3 loop spans 15 amino acids. The CDR3 sequence: CAISEPSGGSNEQFF. The CDR3 DNA follows: TGTGCCATCAGTGAGCCTAGCGGGGGGTCCAATGAGCAGTTCTTC.

The chain combines TRBV18 with TRBJ2-7, with D possibly TRBD1 on 6 matching bases. Germline loops: CDR1 KGHSH, CDR2 LQKENI. Trimming took off 4 bases at V and 0 bases at J, with 13 bases between the two ends. The CDR3 is 15 amino acids. DNA for the CDR3: TGTGCCAGCTCACAGGGGGAACTTAACTCCTACGAGCAGTACTTC. Translation: CASSQGELNSYEQYF. Based on the CDR3 plus reference TRBV18 and TRBJ2-7, the full variable domain is NAGVMQNPRHLVRRRGQEARLRCSPMKGHSHVYWYRQLPEEGLKFMVYLQKENIIDESGMPKERFSAEFPKEGPSILRIQQVVRGDSAAYFCASSQGELNSYEQYFGPGTRLTVT.

The chain has TRBV28 and TRBJ1-3; 7 nucleotides line up with TRBD1. This CDR3 has 15 residues. J was trimmed by 0 bases and V by 5 bases; bases with no gene match: 4. Germline V gene lookup returns CDR1 MDHEN and CDR2 SYDVKM. CDR3 in amino acids: CASSPGTASGNTIYF. In DNA, the CDR3 is TGTGCCAGCAGTCCCGGGACAGCCTCTGGAAACACCATATATTTT.

CDR3 sequence (DNA): TGCGCCAGCAGCCAAGAAGGAGCAGGGTCGATCTACGAGCAGTACTTC. It yields the protein CASSQEGAGSIYEQYF. The genes are TRBV1 and TRBJ2-7; the D call of TRBD1 is as the table states it, not checked on the DNA. TRBV1 is recorded as a pseudogene. The length of the CDR3 is 16 residues.

The chain links TRBV1 to TRBJ1-5; whether TRBD1, the table's D call, matches the DNA was not checked. TRBV1 corresponds to a pseudogene. The CDR3 extends over 19 amino acids. The CDR3 DNA sequence: TGCGCCAGCAGCCGTACTTCAGGGGGCTCCACGATTGGCAATCAGCCCCAGCATTTT. Protein product: CASSRTSGGSTIGNQPQHF.

The chain has TRBV5-1 and TRBJ1-5, with 9 bases lining up with TRBD1. The CDR3 runs to 15 residues. CDR1 is SGHRS and CDR2 is YFSETQ in the germline V gene. V lost 2 bases and J lost 2; bases outside the gene matches: 2. The CDR3 region is CASSLDRGGNQPQHF. The CDR3 bases are TGCGCCAGCAGCTTAGACAGGGGGGGCAATCAGCCCCAGCATTTT.

Only one count was recorded for this clone. The genes are TRBV11-3 and TRBJ2-7; the D gene is possibly TRBD1 (5 bases). Germline values: CDR1 SGHNT, CDR2 YENEEA. V was pared by 2 bases and J by 4 bases, with 15 bases between. The CDR3 sequence is 15 residues long. The CDR3 DNA follows: TGTGCCAGCAGCTTAATGATGGGCCCAGGGTACGAGCAGTACTTC. This gives the protein CASSLMMGPGYEQYF. Filled out from reference TRBV11-3 and TRBJ2-7, the complete variable domain reads EAGVVQSPRYKIIEKKQPVAFWCNPISGHNTLYWYLQNLGQGPELLIRYENEEAVDDSQLPKDRFSAERLKGVDSTLKIQPAELGDSAVYLCASSLMMGPGYEQYFGPGTRLTVT.

This clone is a singleton in its sample. The chain couples TRBV6-7 to TRBJ1-3, with TRBD1 matching 8 bases. TRBV6-7 is known as an ORF, though its function is uncertain. Losses at the gene ends were 4 bases for V and 3 bases for J; bases not matched to a gene: 5. CDR3 size: 15 residues. CDR3 protein: CASSSDRGGGNTIYF. The CDR3 nucleotides read TGTGCCAGCAGTTCTGACAGGGGCGGTGGAAACACCATATATTTT.

The rearrangement joins TRBV11-3 to TRBJ1-2, with 8 bases that match TRBD1. V lost 3 bases, J lost 3 bases, and 12 bases stayed unmatched. Germline V gene data show CDR1 as SGHNT and CDR2 as YENEEA. This CDR3 contains 17 residues. CDR3 DNA sequence: TGTGCCAGCAGCTTGGGGCCAGGGGGCGGGTCAGACTATGGCTACACCTTC. Translation gives CASSLGPGGGSDYGYTF.

The genes are TRBV18 and TRBJ2-7; 7 nucleotides align to TRBD2. V shed 2 bases, J shed 6 bases, and the junction held 16 bases outside the gene matches. The CDR3 contains 17 residues. The germline gives CDR1 KGHSH, CDR2 LQKENI. This CDR3 is CASSPMVTGTTSGEQYF. CDR3 nucleotides: TGTGCCAGCTCACCAATGGTTACCGGGACTACCTCAGGCGAGCAGTACTTC. Drawing the rest from reference TRBV18 and TRBJ2-7, the complete variable domain is NAGVMQNPRHLVRRRGQEARLRCSPMKGHSHVYWYRQLPEEGLKFMVYLQKENIIDESGMPKERFSAEFPKEGPSILRIQQVVRGDSAAYFCASSPMVTGTTSGEQYFGPGTRLTVT.

V gene TRBV7-1 combines with J gene TRBJ1-6; unclear D gene. TRBV7-1 qualifies as an ORF whose function is uncertain. V was trimmed by 4 bases and J by 9 bases, leaving 10 bases between them. The CDR3 loop spans 13 amino acids. CDR3 in DNA: TGTGCCAGCAGCTTAGGAACGAGTTCACCCCTCCACTTT. Amino acid sequence: CASSLGTSSPLHF.

This chain links TRBV5-1 with TRBJ1-5, with a possible D match to TRBD1 (6 bases). In germline, CDR1 is SGHRS, CDR2 YFSETQ. Between the trimmed V and J ends, which lost 2 bases and 3 bases, there was a span of 18 bases. This CDR3 contains 17 residues. CDR3 amino acids: CASSLTGKGGINQPQHF. The CDR3 DNA reads as TGCGCCAGCAGCTTAACCGGAAAGGGGGGCATCAATCAGCCCCAGCATTTT.

This chain links TRBV11-3 with TRBJ2-7; D remains unclear. This CDR3 is built from 14 residues. Germline values: CDR1 SGHNT, CDR2 YENEEA. Trimming removed 3 bases from V and 2 bases from J, with 11 bases in between. The CDR3 DNA sequence: TGTGCCAGCAGCTTTGAGGCAGATACCTACGAGCAGTACTTC. This encodes CASSFEADTYEQYF.

J is TRBJ2-2 and V is TRBV19; D is possibly TRBD1 or TRBD2 (5 bases each). Trimming took 7 bases from V and 7 from J, leaving 19 bases between them. The germline V gene encodes CDR1 LNHDA and CDR2 SQIVND (reference sequence). The CDR3 covers 15 residues. CDR3 sequence reads: CASTLMGDGDGELFF. The DNA of the CDR3 is TGTGCCAGTACCCTAATGGGGGATGGTGACGGGGAGCTGTTTTTT.